Given below is one T cell receptor beta chain in context. Germline V lookup: CDR1 SNHLY, CDR2 FYNNEI. J lost 0 bases, V lost 7 bases, and 1 base had no gene match. The length of the CDR3 is 13 residues. This entry is derived from a study of T cells after yellow fever vaccination. TCRdb recomputed calls from the 5' RACE reads with MiXCR, one row per CDR3 protein. The data show 450,000 to 550,000 distinct CDR3 sequences, with 21% seen just once and about a sixth held by the top ten. This TCR was recovered from a young man who received the YFV17D yellow fever vaccine. The chain is built from TRBV2 and TRBJ2-3; 7 positions agree with TRBD2. The source material was PBMCs, sampled 21 days after the first yellow fever vaccination. The chain's CDR3 is CASKRGSTDTQYF. The CDR3 region has the DNA TGTGCCAGCAAGCGGGGTAGCACAGATACGCAGTATTTT. The full variable domain, in which reference TRBV2 and TRBJ2-3 provide the parts outside the CDR3, is EPEVTQTPSHQVTQMGQEVILRCVPISNHLYFYWYRQILGQKVEFLVSFYNNEISEKSEIFDDQFSVERPDGSNFTLKIRSTKLEDSAMYFCASKRGSTDTQYFGPGTRLTVL.